These T cell receptor beta chains were read from a single sample in a study of blood T cell repertoires in COVID-19. TCRdb keeps only in-frame clones here, not all; method: immunoSEQ multiplex PCR. This table has 130,000 to 150,000 clones, about 83% appearing once. Sequencing input: PBMCs or T cells enriched from blood (not recorded which). Every receptor here comes from a woman in her 50s who had been exposed to COVID-19. Both conserved end residues are part of each CDR3. The order of the fields is D gene, V gene, J gene, clone size, CDR3 length, CDR3 DNA, CDR3 protein. D genes are given only for firm matches. Clone size is not always given. Where it is, it says once, few, many or a class for expanded clones.

d_gene: .
v_gene: TRBV6-4
j_gene: TRBJ1-6
abundance: .
len: 12
CDR3nt: TGTGCCAGCAGCGGGGGGGGTTCACCCCTCCACTTT
CDR3aa: CASSGGGSPLHF

d_gene: TRBD2
v_gene: TRBV10-3
j_gene: TRBJ2-1
abundance: few
len: 15
CDR3nt: TGTGCCATCAGTGAGGGGTGGACTAGCTCGAGTGAGCAGTTCTTC
CDR3aa: CAISEGWTSSSEQFF

d_gene: TRBD1
v_gene: TRBV4-2
j_gene: TRBJ2-5
abundance: .
len: 14
CDR3nt: TGTGCCAGCAGCCCTGACAGGGTGGAAGAGACCCAGTACTTC
CDR3aa: CASSPDRVEETQYF

d_gene: TRBD2
v_gene: TRBV4-1
j_gene: TRBJ2-3
abundance: .
len: 15
CDR3nt: TGCGCCAGCAGCCCTACTAGCGGGGGCACAGATACGCAGTATTTT
CDR3aa: CASSPTSGGTDTQYF

d_gene: .
v_gene: TRBV4-2
j_gene: TRBJ1-1
abundance: .
len: 14
CDR3nt: TGTGCCAGCAGCCAAAAGCTGATGAACACTGAAGCTTTCTTT
CDR3aa: CASSQKLMNTEAFF

d_gene: .
v_gene: TRBV11-3
j_gene: TRBJ2-1
abundance: few
len: 14
CDR3nt: TGTGCCAGCAGCTTAGATCAGGGCTACAATGAGCAGTTCTTC
CDR3aa: CASSLDQGYNEQFF

d_gene: TRBD2
v_gene: TRBV2
j_gene: TRBJ2-5
abundance: .
len: 15
CDR3nt: TGTGCCAGCTGGGGGGCTAGCGGGGAATGGGAGACCCAGTACTTC
CDR3aa: CASWGASGEWETQYF

d_gene: .
v_gene: TRBV11-2
j_gene: TRBJ2-2
abundance: few
len: 14
CDR3nt: TGTGCCAGCAGCTTGGAGGGATGGACCGGGGAGCTGTTTTTT
CDR3aa: CASSLEGWTGELFF

d_gene: TRBD1
v_gene: TRBV18
j_gene: TRBJ1-1
abundance: .
len: 13
CDR3nt: TGTGCCAGCTCACCCCTGGCGGGACAGGGAGCTTTCTTT
CDR3aa: CASSPLAGQGAFF

d_gene: TRBD1
v_gene: TRBV9
j_gene: TRBJ1-2
abundance: .
len: 14
CDR3nt: TGTGCCAGCAGCGTTCGGACAGGGGTAGAGGGCTACACCTTC
CDR3aa: CASSVRTGVEGYTF

d_gene: .
v_gene: TRBV19
j_gene: TRBJ2-7
abundance: .
len: 13
CDR3nt: TGTGCCAGTAGTATAGGACGGGACTACGAGCAGTACTTC
CDR3aa: CASSIGRDYEQYF

d_gene: TRBD1
v_gene: TRBV19
j_gene: TRBJ2-3
abundance: .
len: 13
CDR3nt: TGTGCCAGCGGGGGACAGGGCACAGATACGCAGTATTTT
CDR3aa: CASGGQGTDTQYF

d_gene: TRBD1
v_gene: TRBV9
j_gene: TRBJ1-1
abundance: few
len: 16
CDR3nt: TGTGCCAGCAGCGTCTACAGGGGAATAGAGAACACTGAAGCTTTCTTT
CDR3aa: CASSVYRGIENTEAFF

d_gene: .
v_gene: TRBV11-2
j_gene: TRBJ2-3
abundance: .
len: 16
CDR3nt: TGTGCCAGCACCAAGGGGGTGCTAGCCGGACGAGATACGCAGTATTTT
CDR3aa: CASTKGVLAGRDTQYF

d_gene: .
v_gene: TRBV5-4
j_gene: TRBJ1-1
abundance: .
len: 12
CDR3nt: TGTGCCAGCAGCTTGGACCGTGGGCGAGCTTTCTTT
CDR3aa: CASSLDRGRAFF

d_gene: TRBD2
v_gene: TRBV19
j_gene: TRBJ2-2
abundance: once
len: 19
CDR3nt: TGTGCCAGTAGTATCTGGCGGCTAGCGGGACCTTCATGGGCCGGGGAGCTGTTTTTT
CDR3aa: CASSIWRLAGPSWAGELFF

d_gene: .
v_gene: TRBV4-3
j_gene: TRBJ2-1
abundance: .
len: 15
CDR3nt: TGCGCCAGCAGCCAAGCGGGGGGCCAGGTGGATGAGCAGTTCTTC
CDR3aa: CASSQAGGQVDEQFF

d_gene: .
v_gene: TRBV30
j_gene: TRBJ1-2
abundance: few
len: 15
CDR3nt: TGTGCCTGGAGTGTAGGGCCGACAGGCCGCTATGGCTACACCTTC
CDR3aa: CAWSVGPTGRYGYTF

d_gene: .
v_gene: TRBV5-1
j_gene: TRBJ1-2
abundance: .
len: 15
CDR3nt: TGCGCCAGCAGCACCACTCAGACAGGACCCTCTGGCTACACCTTC
CDR3aa: CASSTTQTGPSGYTF

d_gene: .
v_gene: TRBV12-5
j_gene: TRBJ1-1
abundance: .
len: 11
CDR3nt: TGTGCTAGTGGGGAAAACAGTGAAGCTTTCTTT
CDR3aa: CASGENSEAFF